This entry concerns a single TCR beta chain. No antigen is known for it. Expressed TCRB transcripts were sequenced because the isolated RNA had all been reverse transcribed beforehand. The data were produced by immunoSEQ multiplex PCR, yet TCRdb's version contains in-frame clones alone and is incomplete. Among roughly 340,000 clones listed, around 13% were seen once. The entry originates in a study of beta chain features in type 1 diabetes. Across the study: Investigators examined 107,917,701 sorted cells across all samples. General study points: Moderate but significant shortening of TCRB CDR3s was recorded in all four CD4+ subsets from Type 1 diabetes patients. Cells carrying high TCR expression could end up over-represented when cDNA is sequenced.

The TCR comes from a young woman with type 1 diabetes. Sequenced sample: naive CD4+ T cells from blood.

CDR3 protein: CASTSGGGGSYEQYF. In nucleotides, the CDR3 is TGTGCCAGCACCTCTGGGGGGGGTGGCTCCTACGAGCAGTACTTC. The chain links TRBV28 to TRBJ2-7; 7 nucleotides align to TRBD2. V trimming: 7 bases; J trimming: 0 bases; junction bases outside the gene matches: 9. The germline V gene encodes CDR1 MDHEN and CDR2 SYDVKM. This CDR3 is built from 15 residues. The full variable domain, with the rest looked up from reference TRBV28 and TRBJ2-7, is DVKVTQSSRYLVKRTGEKVFLECVQDMDHENMFWYRQDPGLGLRLIYFSYDVKMKEKGDIPEGYSVSREKKERFSLILESASTNQTSMYLCASTSGGGGSYEQYFGPGTRLTVT.